This T cell receptor beta chain was documented in a study of blood T cell repertoires in COVID-19. Study-level information: The United States, Italy and Spain were the sources of the acute and convalescent COVID-19 samples. Sources were T cells, B-cell-depleted T cells, or PBMCs; the material itself was cDNA or gDNA.

The V and J ends lost 0 bases and 1 base, in that order; junction bases with no gene match: 6. Germline values: CDR1 SGHRS, CDR2 YFSETQ. This CDR3 contains 16 residues. The authors' processing: Quantification of nucleated cells was approximated via reference gene primer amplification. The data were produced by immunoSEQ multiplex PCR, yet TCRdb's version contains in-frame clones alone and is incomplete. V and J calls and clone size are as listed in that table; D and trimming were resolved from the DNA. The data show fewer than 200,000 clones, roughly three quarters seen once. The TCR sequence derives from a woman in her forties or fifties with active or convalescent COVID-19. The chain couples TRBV5-1 to TRBJ1-1; 7 nucleotides line up with TRBD1. Sequenced: peripheral blood. CDR3 protein: CASSLGPDRPNTEAFF. The DNA for the CDR3 is TGCGCCAGCAGCTTGGGGCCGGACAGGCCGAACACTGAAGCTTTCTTT.